The 2 T cell receptor beta chains in this list originate from one sample, sequenced in a study of PD-1 blockade in classical Hodgkin lymphoma. TCRdb keeps only in-frame clones here, not all; method: immunoSEQ multiplex PCR. Of just under 45,000 clones detected, about 65% appear once; the ten largest clones hold approximately 3%. Relapse was seen in all patients after autologous stem cell transplantation, and brentuximab vedotin exposure was variable. The source was peripheral blood mononuclear cells (PBMCs), collected before the second cycle of nivolumab. The receptors shown here come from a human donor with classical Hodgkin lymphoma.

This chain uses TRBV25-1 with TRBJ1-4; the match to TRBD1 covers 9 bases. The length of the CDR3 is 12 residues. V was clipped by 7 bases and J by 8 bases; unmatched bases: 2. Germline V gene sequence: CDR1 MGHDK, CDR2 SYGVNS. The CDR3 DNA reads as TGTGCCAGCAACGGACAGGGGGAAAAACTGTTTTTT. Its translation is CASNGQGEKLFF.

CDR3 amino acids: CASSIIGGSYEQYF. CDR3 coding DNA: TGTGCCAGTAGTATTATAGGGGGAAGCTACGAGCAGTACTTC. The chain joins TRBV19 to TRBJ2-7, with D perhaps matching TRBD1 (6 bases). The CDR3 is 14 amino acids. The V and J ends lost 3 bases and 3 bases respectively, with 12 bases between them. Germline V lookup: CDR1 LNHDA, CDR2 SQIVND (reference sequence).